The 22 T cell receptor beta chains below come from one sample, sequenced in a study of CD8+ T cells in alopecia areata. It was cDNA, reverse transcribed from extracted RNA, that served as the sequencing template. Produced via immunoSEQ multiplex PCR; TCRdb's table is partial and in-frame only. Altogether about 300,000 clones are present, 55% to 75% being singletons, with the ten largest covering approximately 2%. Treatment reported: oral pan-JAK inhibitor, 5-10 mg twice daily. The sequencing used CD4+ T cells sorted from blood, collected at week 24, from a patient treated with tofacitinib. All receptors derive from a human donor with alopecia areata.

This clone showed up just a few times. The J gene is TRBJ2-5, the V gene TRBV5-1, with D maybe TRBD1 (5 bases). V lost 7 bases to trimming and J lost 5 bases, with 15 bases between them. Germline CDR1 is SGHRS and CDR2 is YFSETQ. The length of the CDR3 is 13 residues. CDR3 sequence (DNA): TGCGCCAGCCGCTCAGGGTCGGAGGAGACCCAGTACTTC. It specifies CASRSGSEETQYF.

The genes are TRBV5-1 and TRBJ2-3, with D possibly being TRBD2 (6 bases). Trimming took off 4 bases at V and 8 bases at J, with 11 bases between the two ends. From germline, CDR1 is SGHRS and CDR2 YFSETQ. The CDR3 is 12 amino acids. The CDR3 DNA reads TGCGCCAGCAGCCCCGCGGAGGGTACGCAGTATTTT. It translates to CASSPAEGTQYF.

As for this clone: One end of the junction does not line up with germline, which may come from a read error. The gene calls are TRBV5-6 and TRBJ2-1; TRBD1 might be the D (6 bases). Germline CDR1 is SGHDT and CDR2 is YYEEEE. This CDR3 spans 13 amino acids. The CDR3 sequence is CASSTAGTPSAVF. As DNA, the CDR3 is TGTGCCAGCAGCACGGCCGGGACACCATCCGCAGTCTTC.

The J gene is TRBJ2-5, the V gene TRBV30, with TRBD2 matching 9 bases. The J segment lost 2 bases and the V segment lost 8 bases, leaving 6 bases of the junction unmatched. CDR3 length: 13 residues. CDR1 and CDR2 (germline): GTSNPN, SVGIG (reference sequence). The CDR3 nucleotides read TGTGCCCGAGCGGGGGGCCTTCAAGAGACCCAGTACTTC. Residues: CARAGGLQETQYF. Full variable domain (remainder filled in from reference TRBV30 and TRBJ2-5): SQTIHQWPATLVQPVGSPLSLECTVEGTSNPNLYWYRQAAGRGLQLLFYSVGIGQISSEVPQNLSASRPQDRQFILSSKKLLLSDSGFYLCARAGGLQETQYFGPGTRLLVL.

Comments on this clone: Other DNA variants within this sample encode the same CDR3. This sequence joins TRBV30 and TRBJ1-1, with a weak D call TRBD1 (5 bases). This CDR3 has 12 residues. Trimming took off 2 bases at V and 6 bases at J, with 10 bases between the two ends. Germline CDR1 GTSNPN, CDR2 SVGIG (reference sequence). The CDR3: CAWSPRGSEAFF. CDR3 nucleotide sequence: TGTGCCTGGAGTCCCCGGGGGTCTGAAGCTTTCTTT.

This chain connects TRBV7-9 to TRBJ2-5; a possible D gene is TRBD1 (6 bases). The V end lost 5 bases, the J end lost 4 bases, and 14 bases lay between the germline ends. The CDR3 totals 14 residues. The germline gives CDR1 SEHNR, CDR2 FQNEAQ (reference sequence). CDR3: CASSPGQWPETQYF. In nucleotides, the CDR3 is TGTGCCAGCAGCCCAGGACAGTGGCCAGAGACCCAGTACTTC.

The V and J genes are TRBV4-2 and TRBJ1-5, with 9 nucleotides matching TRBD1. The CDR3 covers 16 residues. With V trimmed by 2 bases and J by 7 bases, 9 bases remained unmatched. Looked up from germline, CDR1 is LGHNA and CDR2 is YNFKEQ. The DNA for the CDR3 is TGTGCCAGCAGCCAATCCCTACAGGGGGCTGTGCAGCCCCAGCATTTT. Amino acid sequence: CASSQSLQGAVQPQHF.

The J gene is TRBJ1-6, the V gene TRBV4-2; the D gene is possibly TRBD1 (6 bases). With 0 bases removed from V and 10 bases from J, the gap between germline ends came to 13 bases. The CDR3 runs 15 residues. From germline, CDR1 is LGHNA and CDR2 YNFKEQ. CDR3 nucleotides: TGTGCCAGCAGCCAAGATAGTACCAGGGGATCACCCCTCCACTTT. As protein: CASSQDSTRGSPLHF.

The V and J genes are TRBV29-1 and TRBJ2-3, with a weak D call TRBD2 (5 bases). CDR3 length: 15 amino acids. V lost 0 bases, J lost 0 bases, and 10 bases lay in between. Germline CDR1 SQVTM, CDR2 ANQGSEA. The CDR3 DNA reads TGCAGCGTTGAAGATCTTTGGACTAGCACAGATACGCAGTATTTT. Amino acids: CSVEDLWTSTDTQYF.

The V call is TRBV29-1, the J call TRBJ1-1, with a possible D match to TRBD1 (5 bases). V was trimmed by 7 bases and J by 3 bases, leaving 12 bases between them. This CDR3 has 12 amino acids. Germline-derived CDR1 and CDR2 are SQVTM and ANQGSEA. The CDR3: CSAGGGDTEAFF. The CDR3 nucleotides read TGCAGCGCTGGGGGAGGGGACACTGAAGCTTTCTTT.

Here the CDR3 DNA reads TGTGCCAGCAGACCCCGCTCACTCGGTTCGGCAGATACGCAGTATTTT. It is translated as CASRPRSLGSADTQYF. The chain uses TRBV28 and TRBJ2-3; D uncertain. V was pared by 6 bases and J by 4 bases, with 20 bases between. This CDR3 has 16 residues. CDR1 is MDHEN, CDR2 SYDVKM, per germline.

This chain joins TRBV30 and TRBJ1-1, with D uncertain. The CDR3 contains 13 residues. V was pared by 2 bases and J by 0 bases, with 7 bases between. From germline, CDR1 is GTSNPN and CDR2 SVGIG (reference sequence). CDR3 loop: CAWSSRLNTEAFF. Written as DNA, the CDR3 is TGTGCCTGGAGTAGCAGATTGAACACTGAAGCTTTCTTT.

The rearrangement links TRBV7-9 to TRBJ1-1; D may be TRBD1 (5 bases). The CDR3 runs 14 residues. With 0 bases removed from V and 4 bases from J, the gap between germline ends came to 9 bases. Germline CDR1 reads SEHNR; CDR2 reads FQNEAQ (reference sequence). CDR3 sequence (DNA): TGTGCCAGCAGCTTAGCTTTGGGGGGCACTGAAGCTTTCTTT. Translated, it gives CASSLALGGTEAFF.

The gene calls are TRBV29-1 and TRBJ1-2, with D unclear. V was pared by 3 bases and J by 5 bases, with 7 bases between. CDR3 length: 11 residues. Germline values: CDR1 SQVTM, CDR2 ANQGSEA. The CDR3, as DNA: TGCAGCGTTGACGAGACTTATGGCTACACCTTC. This translates into CSVDETYGYTF.

This chain links TRBV30 with TRBJ1-2, with D perhaps TRBD1 (6 bases). The germline CDR1 and CDR2 sequences are GTSNPN and SVGIG (reference sequence). The CDR3 is made up of 13 amino acids. The V and J ends lost 5 bases and 6 bases respectively, with 16 bases between them. The CDR3 region is CAWSIRDRNGYTF. The CDR3 DNA reads as TGTGCCTGGTCAATCCGAGACAGGAATGGCTACACCTTC.

This sequence joins TRBV7-8 and TRBJ2-5, with 14 bases fitting TRBD2. V gave up 6 bases and J gave up 0 bases; unmatched junction bases: 9. Germline CDR1 SGHVS, CDR2 FQNEAQ. This CDR3 region has 18 residues. The CDR3 DNA reads TGTGCCAGCAGTGGGACTAGCGGGGGAGCCCCGTACCAAGAGACCCAGTACTTC. It is translated as CASSGTSGGAPYQETQYF.

V is TRBV25-1 and J is TRBJ1-2; D is possibly TRBD1 (5 bases). The CDR3 length is 14 residues. Germline CDR1 is MGHDK and CDR2 is SYGVNS. V dropped 5 bases and J dropped 8 bases, with 18 bases sitting between them. In DNA form, the CDR3 reads TGTGCCAGCAGTCCGGGGGAGATGGCTAAAGGCTACACCTTC. Its translation: CASSPGEMAKGYTF.

The rearrangement links TRBV5-1 to TRBJ1-1; D is unclear. The CDR3 loop spans 14 amino acids. Trimming took off 0 bases at V and 3 bases at J, with 9 bases between the two ends. Germline V gives CDR1 SGHRS, CDR2 YFSETQ. The CDR3 nucleotides are TGCGCCAGCAGCTTGGGTCAGGAAGACACTGAAGCTTTCTTT. Translated: CASSLGQEDTEAFF.

The chain carries TRBV5-6 and TRBJ1-2; TRBD1 is a possible D gene (5 bases). The germline V and J ends were trimmed by 5 bases and 0 bases, with 17 bases remaining between them. The germline V gene has CDR1 SGHDT and CDR2 YYEEEE. There are 16 residues in the CDR3. The CDR3 coding sequence is TGTGCCAGCAGGAGGGGAGGCCTAACCTCTAACTATGGCTACACCTTC. It specifies CASRRGGLTSNYGYTF.

The chain couples TRBV4-1 to TRBJ1-2, with a tentative D call TRBD1 (6 bases). In germline, CDR1 is MGHRA, CDR2 YSYEKL. V dropped 1 base and J dropped 8 bases, with 26 bases sitting between them. The CDR3 has 18 amino acids. Here the CDR3 DNA reads TGCGCCAGCAGCCAAGTAGATCTCGTTGGGGGCGGGAGAAACGGCTACACCTTC. Its translation: CASSQVDLVGGGRNGYTF.

This rearrangement joins TRBV2 to TRBJ2-7; 9 nucleotides line up with TRBD1. The V segment lost 5 bases and the J segment 4 bases; nucleotides outside the gene matches: 6. The CDR3 is made up of 14 amino acids. Germline CDR1 and CDR2: SNHLY and FYNNEI. The CDR3: CASSPGQGPYEQYF. CDR3 bases: TGTGCCAGCAGTCCGGGACAGGGCCCGTACGAGCAGTACTTC.

This clone was counted only a few times. The chain has TRBV5-6 and TRBJ1-1; no clear D gene. This CDR3 contains 13 residues. Germline V gives CDR1 SGHDT, CDR2 YYEEEE. Trimming shortened V by 0 bases and J by 1 base, and 4 bases separated the two germline ends. CDR3 sequence reads: CASSLDRNTEAFF. The CDR3 bases are TGTGCCAGCAGCTTGGACAGGAACACTGAAGCTTTCTTT.